The present T cell receptor beta chain was sequenced within a study of CD8+ T cells in alopecia areata (dated by TCRdb to 2016 to 2019). With regard to the full study: Treated patients were enrolled in an open-label pilot trial of oral tofacitinib at 5 to 10 mg twice daily for moderate-to-severe alopecia areata. Tofacitinib was given for 6 to 18 months, followed by 6 months of follow-up off drug to assess delayed response and recurrence. immunoSEQ multiplex PCR using 35 Vbeta forward primers and 13 Jbeta reverse primers was used to amplify TCRbeta CDR3 regions. RNA was extracted with the PAXgene miRNA kit for fixed scalp, the miRNeasy kit for PBMCs, and the RNeasy kit for mouse skin. On the human side, TCRbeta sequencing was run on scalp tissue and on sorted CD4+ and CD8+ peripheral blood T cells from healthy controls and from alopecia areata patients with either patchy or totalis/universalis disease. In treated patients, disease severity was measured using the SALT score, which gives the percentage of scalp surface area affected. To study T cell clonal expansion in alopecia areata, the researchers applied high-throughput TCRbeta sequencing to both the C3H/HeJ mouse model and human patients. Scalp clonality was compared across normal scalp (n=4), patchy alopecia areata scalp (n=8), and alopecia totalis/universalis scalp (n=8). Biopsies were taken from tofacitinib-treated patients at baseline and at 4 and 24 weeks of treatment, and a later scalp biopsy was taken in several of the tofacitinib-treated patients. Beyond this particular receptor, the publication reports: With tofacitinib, both scalp clonality and the number of expanded CD8+ clones among the top 100 scalp clones went down significantly. Higher clonality and more expanded CD8+ clones were observed in lesional scalp than in normal scalp, particularly in alopecia totalis/universalis, a finding suggestive of antigenic drive. Because the treated cohort was small and had just a single nonresponder, larger studies are needed to establish links between baseline CD8+ expansion and response. Many expanded lesional clones were found to persist in scalp and blood during tofacitinib treatment, and relapse after treatment cessation may be partly explained by this persistence. Unlike mouse skin, where gammadelta T cells dominate, normal human skin contains resident alphabeta T cells that get sequenced too, which complicates analysis of the scalp TCR repertoire. TCR sequences shared between patients were less clear than in mice, possibly partly because of HLA diversity in the patient population.

The time point tag for this specimen amounts to: 4 weeks on oral tofacitinib. Per the publication, the treatment or condition label means: oral pan-JAK inhibitor, 5-10 mg twice daily. Lesional scalp punch biopsies and peripheral blood were collected from alopecia areata patients. PBMCs were isolated by density centrifugation and stained for CD3, CD4 and CD8, after which CD4+ and CD8+ T cells were sorted on a FACSAria. Comments on this clone: This receptor's antigen is unknown. The input lacks base qualities; no much larger clone sits a single base away.

The CDR1 and CDR2 encoded by the germline V gene are MDHEN and SYDVKM. The CDR3 starts with the cysteine, ends with the phenylalanine, and has 16 residues. Only the CDR3 DNA stays, 48 bases, in frame from base 1. Germline trimming amounts to 2 bases on V and 2 bases on J, with 8 as the count of junction bases outside the gene matches. Library creation used the immunoSEQ multiplex PCR assay. RNA was extracted from all samples and reverse transcribed into cDNA, which served as template for TCR sequencing. SuperScript III was used to make first-strand cDNA, primed with a 2:1 mix of oligo-dT and random hexamers. A synthetic immune receptor repertoire was used to gauge amplification bias, and whatever bias remained was removed computationally. The authors processed their data as follows. Raw reads were preprocessed to remove errors, and CDR3 was defined according to IMGT conventions as the region from the conserved cysteine to phenylalanine. Clonality was computed as 1 minus the Shannon entropy, with the entropy normalized by log2 of the number of productive unique TCRs. Whether scalp clones were CD4 or CD8 was inferred by matching scalp TCRbeta sequences against CD4 and CD8 repertoires sorted from blood. The table comes from immuneACCESS by way of TCRdb, which keeps in-frame sequences with V and J called. Part of the clones is missing from these tables; in studies checked, under half for an unresolved V gene and the rest for unknown reasons. V and J calls and clone size come straight from that table; D and trimming were deduced from the DNA. Within this sample are about 210,000 clones, with less than 65% of them counted one time only. More than 3.5% of the sample comes from the top ten.

Sequencing used CD4+ T cells sorted from blood, obtained at week 4, from a patient treated with tofacitinib. The clonotype originates from a human donor with alopecia areata. This sequence uses TRBV28 and TRBJ1-1; TRBD1 fits 7 bases in the junction. CDR3 protein: CASSLVQDRSNTEAFF. The DNA is TGTGCCAGCAGTTTAGTTCAGGACAGGAGCAACACTGAAGCTTTCTTT.